The clone carrying this T cell receptor beta chain was observed a handful of times. Its antigen is not identified. TCRdb redid the calling of the 5' RACE reads with MiXCR, one entry per CDR3 protein. The sample carries a few hundred thousand distinct CDR3 sequences, about 23% recorded once. These data belong to a study of T-cell memory formation after mild COVID-19. Study information: Clusters were largely donor specific. Study-wide results and limits: Contracting CD4+ clones were located mainly in CM and EM, and CD8+ clones in EMRA. Clones contracting day 15 to 85 were balanced CD4/CD8; later expanders leaned CD4+.

The germline V and J ends were trimmed by 7 bases and 7 bases, with 16 bases remaining between them. Germline CDR1 is KGHDR and CDR2 is SFDVKD. The length of the CDR3 is 14 residues. Sequenced: PBMCs or a T cell subset sorted from them (not recorded which). V usage is TRBV24-1 and J usage is TRBJ2-1, with a weak D call TRBD1 (5 bases). The clonotype originates from an adult woman who had mild COVID-19 (a few samples of this study predate the infection). Cell type and time point are not known. CDR3 sequence reads: CATRSQDRGNEQFF. The CDR3 DNA reads as TGTGCCACCAGATCCCAAGATAGGGGAAATGAGCAGTTCTTC.